These T cell receptor beta chains were read from a single sample in a study of vaccination and CD4 T cells after COVID-19. TCRdb ran MiXCR on the PCR reads and lists one entry per CDR3 protein. The sample has roughly 4,100 distinct CDR3 sequences; less than 75% are singletons. No antigen is known for these receptors. Sequencing was performed on CD4+ T cells from blood, cultured in vitro. These receptors were obtained from a human donor in good health. Both conserved end residues are part of each CDR3. A D gene is named only where the DNA matches it firmly. Clone size is stated in some rows and not others, as once, few, many or a class when expanded.

>TRBV6-1|few|.|TRBJ1-4
TGTGCCAACCAAATAACTAATGAAAAACTGTTTTTT
CANQITNEKLFF
>TRBV20-1|.|.|TRBJ1-5
TGCAGTGCTATTAACTGGCAGAATAGCAATCAGCCCCAGCATTTT
CSAINWQNSNQPQHF
>TRBV27|few|TRBD1|TRBJ1-2
TGTGCCAGCAGTTCTCGTACCGGGACAGGGTACTATGGCTACACCTTC
CASSSRTGTGYYGYTF
>TRBV27|few|TRBD1|TRBJ1-1
TGTGCCAGCAGCAGACAGGGGGCTAAGAACACTGAAGCTTTCTTT
CASSRQGAKNTEAFF
>TRBV28|.|.|TRBJ1-2
TGTGCCAGCAGTTTTACAGGCACCCTAGTCTATGGCTACACCTTC
CASSFTGTLVYGYTF
>TRBV20-1|.|.|TRBJ2-2
TGCAGTGCGGCTAGCTTCACCGGGGAGCTGTTTTTT
CSAASFTGELFF
>TRBV20-1|.|.|TRBJ2-5
TGCAGTGCTAGAGATCTTTTTAGACAGGCAAGCCAAGAGACCCAGTACTTC
CSARDLFRQASQETQYF
>TRBV18|.|TRBD1|TRBJ1-2
TGTGCCAGCTCACTTAACTACCGGGACAGGGGGCTTGGTGGCTACACCTTC
CASSLNYRDRGLGGYTF
>TRBV23-1|.|.|TRBJ1-2
TGCGCCAGCAGTCAATGGCGTTTCGGGCAAAGGGGCTACACCTTC
CASSQWRFGQRGYTF
>TRBV25-1|.|.|TRBJ2-1
TGTGCCAGCAGGGGGGTTACGGTCTTCGATGAGCAGTTCTTC
CASRGVTVFDEQFF
>TRBV18|.|.|TRBJ1-2
TGTGCCAGCTCACCCGACGCGGCCTATGGCTACACCTTC
CASSPDAAYGYTF
>TRBV6-1|few|TRBD1|TRBJ1-2
TGTGCCAGCAGGAACCTCGGGACAGCCTATGGCTACACCTTC
CASRNLGTAYGYTF
>TRBV5-4|.|TRBD2|TRBJ2-3
TGTGCCAGCAGCGCTCAGCTAGCGGGGGGTGAGCTAAGTACGCAGTATTTT
CASSAQLAGGELSTQYF
>TRBV5-6|.|TRBD2|TRBJ2-1
TGTGCCAGCAGCTTGGCCGGGACTAGCGATCACAATGAGCAGTTCTTC
CASSLAGTSDHNEQFF
>TRBV20-1|.|.|TRBJ1-5
TGCAGTGCAGACGAACATAGCAATCAGCCCCAGCATTTT
CSADEHSNQPQHF
>TRBV20-1|.|.|TRBJ2-7
TGCAGTGCTAAACCCGGGTGGGGGTTTGATTACGAGCAGTACTTC
CSAKPGWGFDYEQYF
>TRBV7-2|.|.|TRBJ1-3
TGTGCCAGTAGCTCTCTCTTGGGCGGCACCATATATTTT
CASSSLLGGTIYF
>TRBV21-1|.|.|TRBJ1-5
TGTGCCAGCAGCAAAGTTCGGGACAGGGGCTATAGCAATCAGCCCCAGCATTTT
CASSKVRDRGYSNQPQHF
>TRBV7-2|.|.|TRBJ1-2
TGTGCCAGCAGCTTAGCACCAGGGAATGGCTACACCTTC
CASSLAPGNGYTF
>TRBV5-1|.|.|TRBJ2-7
TGCGCCAGCAGCTTGGATTCGGGTCCCTACGAGCAGTACTTC
CASSLDSGPYEQYF
>TRBV6-1|once|.|TRBJ1-1
TGTGCCAGCAAGTGGGCTGCCTCGGTGAACACTGAAGCTTTCTTT
CASKWAASVNTEAFF
>TRBV5-1|.|.|TRBJ2-5
TGCGCCAGCAGCAAAGCTAGAGGGCTGGATTCCCGGGAGACCCAGTACTTC
CASSKARGLDSRETQYF
>TRBV20-1|.|TRBD2|TRBJ2-5
TGCAGTGCTTACTCCCTAGCGGGACCCCCCCAAGAGACCCAGTACTTC
CSAYSLAGPPQETQYF
>TRBV2|.|.|TRBJ1-5
TGTGCCAGCAGTGAACAGGGAAATAGCAATCAGCCCCAGCATTTT
CASSEQGNSNQPQHF
>TRBV7-2|.|.|TRBJ2-4
TGTGCCAGCAGCCGTGGGGGGGGCGCCAAAAACATTCAGTACTTC
CASSRGGGAKNIQYF
>TRBV4-2|.|.|TRBJ1-2
TGTGCCAGCAGCCAGCGTAGCGTCGACCTCCGAGGCTACACCTTC
CASSQRSVDLRGYTF
>TRBV27|few|TRBD2|TRBJ2-5
TGTGCCAGCAGTTTTTGGGGGGGCCAAGAGACCCAGTACTTC
CASSFWGGQETQYF
>TRBV24-1|.|TRBD2|TRBJ2-1
TGTGCCACCAGTGCTATGGGGAGCGGGAAGTGGAATGAGCAGTTCTTC
CATSAMGSGKWNEQFF
>TRBV6-2/TRBV6-3|.|.|TRBJ1-5
TGTGCCATCTCAGGGGATAGCAATCAGCCCCAGCATTTT
CAISGDSNQPQHF
>TRBV20-1|.|TRBD1|TRBJ2-7
TGCAGTGCGTCAGACAGGGTGCGGGAGCAGTACTTC
CSASDRVREQYF
>TRBV7-2|.|.|TRBJ2-2
TGTGCCAGCAGCCGTGCCATCGGGAACACCGGGGAGCTGTTTTTT
CASSRAIGNTGELFF
>TRBV27|.|.|TRBJ1-5
TGTGCCAGCAGTTTACTGGGGGTGGGGGTTCAGCCCCAGCATTTT
CASSLLGVGVQPQHF
>TRBV7-6|.|.|TRBJ1-2
TGTGCCAGCAGCTTAGGAGGGATTCTCTATGGCTACACCTTC
CASSLGGILYGYTF
>TRBV5-4|.|.|TRBJ1-2
TGTGCCAGCAGCCGACGGGGCTCCTATGGCTACACCTTC
CASSRRGSYGYTF
>TRBV6-2/TRBV6-3|.|TRBD1|TRBJ1-2
TGTGCCAGCAGTTCCGGGACAGGGGGCTATGGCTACACCTTC
CASSSGTGGYGYTF
>TRBV10-2|.|.|TRBJ2-5
TGCGCCAGCAGTGAAGGGGCAGAGACCCAGTACTTC
CASSEGAETQYF
>TRBV5-1|.|TRBD2|TRBJ2-1
TGCGCCAGCAGCTTGGAGAGACTAGCCAATGAGCAGTTCTTC
CASSLERLANEQFF
>TRBV5-4|.|TRBD2|TRBJ2-5
TGTGCCAGCAGCATCCGGACTAGCGGGATGGAGACCCAGTACTTC
CASSIRTSGMETQYF
>TRBV5-1|large|TRBD1|TRBJ2-2
TGCGCCAGCAGCTTGGGGGGACAGGGGAATTCCGGGGAGCTGTTTTTT
CASSLGGQGNSGELFF
>TRBV7-2|.|.|TRBJ2-3
TGTGCCAGCAGCTTAGTGCCAAGGACAGATACGCAGTATTTT
CASSLVPRTDTQYF
>TRBV20-1|.|TRBD2|TRBJ2-5
TGCAGTGCTAGCCTCACTAGCGAGGTTTTGTGGGAGACCCAGTACTTC
CSASLTSEVLWETQYF
>TRBV6-2/TRBV6-3|once|.|TRBJ1-2
TGTGCCAGCAGTTACCGAGGGCTGTCGAACTATGGCTACACCTTC
CASSYRGLSNYGYTF
>TRBV20-1|.|.|TRBJ2-7
TGCAGTGCTAGAACTTACGAGCAGTACTTC
CSARTYEQYF
>TRBV20-1|.|TRBD1|TRBJ2-1
TGCAGTGCTAGCGGGGACAGGGGAGTAAATGAGCAGTTCTTC
CSASGDRGVNEQFF
>TRBV29-1|.|.|TRBJ1-3
TGCAGCGCCCGACGCAGGGAGGCGAGTGGAAACACCATATATTTT
CSARRREASGNTIYF
>TRBV12-3/TRBV12-4|few|.|TRBJ2-5
TGTGCCAGCAGTTTATCGGGAGCTGGAGAGACCCAGTACTTC
CASSLSGAGETQYF
>TRBV6-2/TRBV6-3|.|.|TRBJ1-5
TGTGCCAGCAGTTACCGGGGTCGGGGTCAGCCCCAGCATTTT
CASSYRGRGQPQHF
>TRBV6-1|.|.|TRBJ1-5
TGTGCCAGCAGTGTGACGAGGAGGGGACGCAATCAGCCCCAGCATTTT
CASSVTRRGRNQPQHF
>TRBV12-3/TRBV12-4|.|.|TRBJ1-2
TGTGCCAGCAGTTTAGTCCGTCTGGGCAGTATCGACTATGGCTACACCTTC
CASSLVRLGSIDYGYTF
>TRBV12-3/TRBV12-4|.|TRBD1|TRBJ2-7
TGTGCCAGCAGGGGACAGTCTGCGGGCGAGCAGTACTTC
CASRGQSAGEQYF